This entry is about one T cell receptor beta chain. What it binds is not known. This entry comes from a study of Ad26.COV2.S vaccination and SARS-CoV-2 variants. Study background: Administration of Ad26.COV2.S was intramuscular, either once or twice 56 days apart.

Overall study results and limits: Overall T cell responses may have been underestimated by the analyses of TCR breadth and depth.

Documented treatment: 15 to 20 received Ad26.COV2.S at low or high dose, single or two shots; several received placebo; per-sample allocation not given. Sampling was done on day 63 after the first vaccine or placebo injection. The study used a vaccine consisting of an Ad26 vector that expressed Wuhan-strain SARS-CoV-2 spike. Between the trimmed V and J ends, which lost 4 bases and 5 bases, there was a span of 19 bases. CDR3 length equals 16 residues. Per the germline V gene, CDR1 is LNHDA and CDR2 is SQIVND (reference sequence). Sequenced by immunoSEQ multiplex PCR; TCRdb stores in-frame clones only, minus some. The table includes about 400,000 clones, 85% to 90% detected once.

This rearrangement joins TRBV19 to TRBJ2-3; a weak D match, TRBD1 (7 bases). This TCR was recovered from a person between 18 and 65 years old who received the Ad26.COV2.S COVID-19 vaccine or a placebo. Sample: peripheral blood, taken in a trial of Ad26.COV2.S vaccine versus placebo. The CDR3 sequence is CASSKDRDSGGDTQYF. CDR3 DNA: TGTGCCAGTAGTAAAGACAGGGACTCTGGGGGAGATACGCAGTATTTT.